Listed below are T cell receptor beta chains from one sample, sequenced in a study of blood T cell repertoires in COVID-19. TCRdb keeps only in-frame clones here, not all; method: immunoSEQ multiplex PCR. The data contain some 200,000 clones, roughly 76% of them seen just once; the ten biggest clones take up approximately 10%. Sequences were obtained from peripheral blood. Every receptor here comes from a woman aged 40 to 50 with COVID-19, enrolled during active disease. CDR3s include the opening cysteine and the closing phenylalanine or tryptophan. A D gene is named only where the DNA matches it firmly. Part of the rows lack a size; the others show once, few, many or a class for expanded clones.

D gene	clone size	V gene	J gene	CDR3 DNA	CDR3 protein
NA	once	TRBV18	TRBJ1-1	TGTGCCAGCTCACCACAGAAGGGACTCACTGAAGCTTTCTTT	CASSPQKGLTEAFF
NA	NA	TRBV30	TRBJ1-5	TGTGCCTGGAGTGATGCAGGGAATCAGCCCCAGCATTTT	CAWSDAGNQPQHF
TRBD1	NA	TRBV24-1	TRBJ2-1	TGTGCCACCAGTGACCCGGGACAGGGGCCCGTTGAGCAGTTCTTC	CATSDPGQGPVEQFF
NA	NA	TRBV5-1	TRBJ2-7	TGCGCCAGCAGCTTGGATAGGGGCGGTTTGGAGCAGTACTTC	CASSLDRGGLEQYF
TRBD2	NA	TRBV10-2	TRBJ2-5	TGCGCCAGCTCCACTAGCGAGGCTACCCAGTACTTC	CASSTSEATQYF
NA	NA	TRBV27	TRBJ2-5	TGTGCCAGCAGCCCAGACCTAGCGGTCGCGAGGGGGGAGACCCAGTACTTC	CASSPDLAVARGETQYF
NA	few	TRBV6-5	TRBJ1-6	TGTGCCAGCAGTTATCAGCGTAGCTATAATTCACCCCTCCACTTT	CASSYQRSYNSPLHF
TRBD1	NA	TRBV6-5	TRBJ1-2	TGTGCCAGCAGCCGGACAGGGGTCGTCTATGGCTACACCTTC	CASSRTGVVYGYTF
NA	NA	TRBV30	TRBJ1-2	TGTGCCTGGAGTAACCGAGGGGGCTACACCTTC	CAWSNRGGYTF
TRBD2	few	TRBV6-5	TRBJ2-1	TGTGCCGTCCAGGGCCCTTGGACTAGCAGCGAGCAGTTCTTC	CAVQGPWTSSEQFF
TRBD1	NA	TRBV4-1	TRBJ1-5	TGCGCCAGCAGCCAAGATGGAGGGGGCGGCAATCAGCCCCAGCATTTT	CASSQDGGGGNQPQHF
NA	once	TRBV6-1	TRBJ1-5	TGTGCCAGCAGTGAAGGAGTACAGGGCCATAATCAGCCCCAGCATTTT	CASSEGVQGHNQPQHF
TRBD2	few	TRBV9	TRBJ2-3	TGTGCCAGCAGCGTAGGCGGGAGGGCCGAAGGTACGCAGTATTTT	CASSVGGRAEGTQYF
NA	once	TRBV2	TRBJ1-1	TGTGCCAGCAGAATGAGTATGAACACTGAAGCTTTCTTT	CASRMSMNTEAFF
TRBD2	many	TRBV6-4	TRBJ2-3	TGTGCCAGCAGTGTGACTAGCGGGGGCACAGATACGCAGTATTTT	CASSVTSGGTDTQYF
NA	NA	TRBV11-3	TRBJ2-5	TGTGCCAGCAGCACCTCAGGGGAAGAGACCCAGTACTTC	CASSTSGEETQYF
TRBD1	NA	TRBV6-5	TRBJ2-7	TGTGCCAGCAGTCAGGGACAGGGCTACGAGCAGTACTTC	CASSQGQGYEQYF
NA	NA	TRBV19	TRBJ1-4	TGTGCCAGTAGTATTTCTCTTGGAGGTTTAATAGAAAAACTGTTTTTT	CASSISLGGLIEKLFF
TRBD2	NA	TRBV10-1	TRBJ2-1	TGCGCCAGCAGTGAGGGTATGAGACTAGCGTTCGATGAGCAGTTCTTC	CASSEGMRLAFDEQFF
NA	once	TRBV30	TRBJ2-2	TGTGCCTGGAGTCGGGGTCTACACACCGGGGAGCTGTTTTTT	CAWSRGLHTGELFF
NA	NA	TRBV5-1	TRBJ2-1	TGCGCCAGCAGCCCGCCGGGGATCGAGTACAATGAGCAGTTCTTC	CASSPPGIEYNEQFF
NA	NA	TRBV6-5	TRBJ2-1	TGTGCCAGCGGGGGCCCCTACAATGAGCAGTTCTTC	CASGGPYNEQFF
NA	NA	TRBV3-1/TRBV3-2	TRBJ2-5	TGTGCCAGCACCTTTCGGAGGGAGAGGAAAGAAGAGACCCAGTACTTC	CASTFRRERKEETQYF
NA	few	TRBV27	TRBJ1-1	TGTGCCAGCAGTCTGACAGGCACTGAAGCTTTCTTT	CASSLTGTEAFF
TRBD2	NA	TRBV19	TRBJ2-5	TGTGCCAGTAGGGAGACTAGCGTGGTCGTTGAGACCCAGTACTTC	CASRETSVVVETQYF
TRBD2	NA	TRBV3-1/TRBV3-2	TRBJ2-7	TGTGCCAGCAGCCCGGGACTAGCGGGCTACGAGCAGTACTTC	CASSPGLAGYEQYF
TRBD1	NA	TRBV24-1	TRBJ2-3	TGTGCCACCAGTGATTCGGGACAGAGCACAGATACGCAGTATTTT	CATSDSGQSTDTQYF
NA	NA	TRBV10-1	TRBJ2-1	TGCGCCAGCAGTGCAAAGGGGATGCCCTACAATGAGCAGTTCTTC	CASSAKGMPYNEQFF
NA	NA	TRBV3-1/TRBV3-2	TRBJ1-3	TGTGCCAGCAGCCTGAGGAGCTCTGGAAACACCATATATTTT	CASSLRSSGNTIYF
TRBD1	many	TRBV12-3/TRBV12-4	TRBJ1-2	TGTGCCAGCAGTTCCGGACAGGGTGGCGGCTACACCTTC	CASSSGQGGGYTF
NA	once	TRBV12-3/TRBV12-4	TRBJ2-3	TGTGCCAGCAGTTTTATCCGCACAGATACGCAGTATTTT	CASSFIRTDTQYF
NA	NA	TRBV19	TRBJ2-7	TGTGCCAGTGCGGGGTATCCCGTCTACGAGCAGTACTTC	CASAGYPVYEQYF
NA	NA	TRBV7-2	TRBJ1-3	TGTGCCAGCAGCCTCAATTTGAAGAGTTCTGGAAACACCATATATTTT	CASSLNLKSSGNTIYF
TRBD1	many	TRBV10-3	TRBJ1-5	TGTGCCATCAGTGCTGGCAGGGGGCAGGTTGAAACCCAGCATTTT	CAISAGRGQVETQHF
TRBD1	NA	TRBV5-6	TRBJ1-2	TGTGCCAGCAGCTCCGCCACAGGGGCCCTCTATGGCTACACCTTC	CASSSATGALYGYTF
TRBD2	NA	TRBV9	TRBJ2-1	TGTGCCAGCAGCGTTAGAGCGGGGGGAACCTACAATGAGCAGTTCTTC	CASSVRAGGTYNEQFF
NA	NA	TRBV30	TRBJ2-5	TGTGCCTGGAGCCGGGACTTCCAAGAGACCCAGTACTTC	CAWSRDFQETQYF
NA	NA	TRBV7-9	TRBJ2-3	TGTGCCAGCAGCGCCAGGGTGTGGGGCACAGATACGCAGTATTTT	CASSARVWGTDTQYF
NA	NA	TRBV28	TRBJ2-5	TGTGCCAGCAGTCCACAGTCGGAGACCCAGTACTTC	CASSPQSETQYF
NA	NA	TRBV9	TRBJ1-5	TGTGCCAGCAGCGTAGATCCGGTTCAGCCCCAGCATTTT	CASSVDPVQPQHF
NA	NA	TRBV29-1	TRBJ2-5	TGCAGCCTCGGGCAAGGGGGAGAGACCCAGTACTTC	CSLGQGGETQYF
NA	few	TRBV2	TRBJ1-1	TGTGCCAGCAGTCCCGAGGGGAGGACTGAAGCTTTCTTT	CASSPEGRTEAFF